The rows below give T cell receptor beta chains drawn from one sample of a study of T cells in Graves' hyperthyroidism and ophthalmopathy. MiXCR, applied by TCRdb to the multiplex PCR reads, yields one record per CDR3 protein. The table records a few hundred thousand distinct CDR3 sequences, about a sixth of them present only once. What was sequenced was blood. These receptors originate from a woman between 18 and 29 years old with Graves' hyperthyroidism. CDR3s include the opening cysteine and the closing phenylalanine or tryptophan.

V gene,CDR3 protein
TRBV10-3,CAISRAGETQYF
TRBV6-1,CASRGGSNEAFF
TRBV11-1,CASSLEGWHHNSPLHF
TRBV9,CASSVGAGLNTEAFF
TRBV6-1,CASSTDIYGYTF
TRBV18,CASSSDRARQPQHF
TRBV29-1,CSVAGRGADTQYF
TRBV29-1,CSYAPANSRYEQYF
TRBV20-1,CSARSAETYNEQFF
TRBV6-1,CASSEGYRSNQPQHF
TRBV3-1,CASSQVPRSGANVLTF
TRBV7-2,CASSLIGTARDEQFF
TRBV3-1,CASSQVANRGGYTF
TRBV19,CASSTLLPRGRAYGYTF
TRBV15,CATSRDGHEQYF
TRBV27,CASSLTPRGAHSNQPQHF
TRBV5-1,CASRLAGGPNEQYF
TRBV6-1,CAPAEVWGRNTEAFF
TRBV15,CATTGTGNQPQHF
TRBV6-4,CATRGQGSYTF
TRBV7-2,CASSLRGPNQPQHF
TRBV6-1,CATLDRGLSDGEQYF
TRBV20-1,CSGRPGSYNEQFF
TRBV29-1,CSVWTGGTEAFF
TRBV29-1,CSVGLAGPGNEQFF
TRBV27,CASRKAGEQYF
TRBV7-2,CASSGRQGTEAFF
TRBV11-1,CASSFSRFRAGELFF
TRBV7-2,CASSHTTGGAYEQYF
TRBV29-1,CSAPWGAGEWNTEAFF